This T cell receptor beta chain emerged from a study of OX40 agonist ivuxolimab in advanced cancers. Study in general: The diagnoses of dose-escalation patients were hepatocellular carcinoma, melanoma, renal cell or head and neck cancer. Age averaged roughly 60 years (range about 20 to 80), and roughly 80% were male.

Comment on this clone: Its matching antigen is unknown.

Patients had blood sampled at baseline and again on cycle 4 day 1 and cycle 7 day 1. The study's findings and limits: CD8+ T cells averaged more expanded clones than CD4+.

Clones were read by immunoSEQ multiplex PCR, and TCRdb kept only the in-frame ones, dropping some. The sample has about 40,000 clones, 88% seen once; the top ten hold about an eighth. CDR3 size: 14 residues. The germline V and J ends were trimmed by 1 base and 3 bases, with 9 bases remaining between them. Germline CDR1 MNHEY, CDR2 SMNVEV (reference sequence). The sequence derives from an adult with an advanced solid tumor such as melanoma, head and neck, liver or kidney cancer. The chain combines TRBV27 with TRBJ1-1, with a tentative D call TRBD1 (5 bases). The sequencing used CD4+ or CD8+ T cells sorted from blood, collected in a trial of the OX40 agonist ivuxolimab. CDR3 coding DNA: TGTGCCAGCAGTTTATTGGGGCCGGACACTGAAGCTTTCTTT. Translating gives CASSLLGPDTEAFF.